Included here is one TCR beta chain sequence, with context. Its specificity is unknown. The sample belongs to a study of cytomegalovirus exposure and HLA in healthy donors. Study results and caveats: Within the data, a cluster of highly shared sequence variants was likely a sequencing artifact. A previous analysis found most TCR beta V segments productive roughly 87% or roughly 30% of the time. A later analysis showed HLA-associated TCR beta chains outstripping equally common others in clonal expansion.

V shed 7 bases, J shed 1 base, and the junction held 1 base outside the gene matches. Germline-derived CDR1 and CDR2 are SGHRS and YFSETQ. The CDR3 has 13 amino acids. This PCR relied on a set of 60 Vbeta primers and 13 Jbeta primers. In the original processing: Around 10 million of the 80 million or so unique TCR beta chains counted in a later analysis were shared. Here immunoSEQ multiplex PCR was the method, and the copy in TCRdb shows in-frame clones only, minus some. V, J and clone size derive from that table, while D and trimming were established from the DNA sequence. This table holds approximately 75,000 clones.

The sequence was collected from a boy younger than 18 in good health and CMV-seronegative. The chain employs TRBV5-1 and TRBJ2-2, with TRBD2 matching 7 bases. The specimen was PBMCs. This CDR3 is CASAGVNTGELFF. For the CDR3, the DNA is TGCGCCAGCGCGGGGGTGAACACCGGGGAGCTGTTTTTT.